Below, 4 T cell receptor beta chains from the same sample are listed, as sequenced in a study of blood T cell repertoires in COVID-19. TCRdb's table, derived via immunoSEQ multiplex PCR, lists solely in-frame clones and lacks some. The table includes 40,000 to 50,000 clones, around 87% detected once. Sequenced input: peripheral blood. These receptors were obtained from a woman of 80 years or more with COVID-19, enrolled during active disease.

The gene calls are TRBV2 and TRBJ1-5, with unresolved D. Deletions cut 11 bases from V and 0 bases from J, with 17 bases between. Germline CDR1 SNHLY, CDR2 FYNNEI. The CDR3 length is 15 residues. This chain's CDR3 is CALSARADSNQPQHF. For the CDR3, the DNA is TGTGCCCTTTCGGCGAGGGCCGATAGCAATCAGCCCCAGCATTTT.

The rearrangement links TRBV6-5 to TRBJ1-1; D call uncertain. The CDR3 is 13 amino acids. V was cut by 9 bases and J by 0 bases, with 11 bases left in between. The V gene's germline CDR1 is MNHEY and CDR2 SVGAGI. CDR3: CASGESLNTEAFF. For the CDR3, the DNA is TGTGCCAGTGGGGAGAGTTTGAACACTGAAGCTTTCTTT.

This clone was recorded once. The rearrangement links TRBV6-6 to TRBJ2-3; tentative D call: TRBD1 (7 bases). V was pared by 2 bases and J by 5 bases, with 14 bases between. Per the germline V gene, CDR1 is MNHNY and CDR2 is SVGAGI (reference sequence). The CDR3 contains 15 residues. The CDR3 is CASSYGGDRLDTQYF. In DNA, the CDR3 is TGTGCCAGCAGTTACGGAGGGGACAGACTAGATACGCAGTATTTT.

The rearrangement links TRBV24-1 to TRBJ1-2; no firm D call. The CDR3 runs to 11 residues. Looked up from germline, CDR1 is KGHDR and CDR2 is SFDVKD. Trimming took 4 bases from V and 8 from J, leaving 7 bases between them. CDR3 sequence: CATSEGGGYTF. The CDR3 nucleotides read TGTGCCACCAGTGAAGGAGGGGGCTACACCTTC.